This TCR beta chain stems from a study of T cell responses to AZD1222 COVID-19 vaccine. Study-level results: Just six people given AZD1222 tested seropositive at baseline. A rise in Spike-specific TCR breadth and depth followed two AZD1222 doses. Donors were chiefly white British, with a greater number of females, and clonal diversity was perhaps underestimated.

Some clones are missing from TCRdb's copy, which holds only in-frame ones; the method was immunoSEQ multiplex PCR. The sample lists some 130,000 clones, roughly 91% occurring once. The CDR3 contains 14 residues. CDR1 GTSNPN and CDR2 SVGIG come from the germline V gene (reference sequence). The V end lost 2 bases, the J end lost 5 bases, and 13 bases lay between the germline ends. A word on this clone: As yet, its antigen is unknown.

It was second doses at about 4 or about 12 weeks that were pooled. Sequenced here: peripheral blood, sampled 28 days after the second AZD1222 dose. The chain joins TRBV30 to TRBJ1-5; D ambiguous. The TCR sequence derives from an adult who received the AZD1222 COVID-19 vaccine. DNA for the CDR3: TGTGCCTGGAGTCTGATGGCGGGAGATCAGCCCCAGCATTTT. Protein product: CAWSLMAGDQPQHF. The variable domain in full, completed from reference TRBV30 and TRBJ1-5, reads SQTIHQWPATLVQPVGSPLSLECTVEGTSNPNLYWYRQAAGRGLQLLFYSVGIGQISSEVPQNLSASRPQDRQFILSSKKLLLSDSGFYLCAWSLMAGDQPQHFGDGTRLSIL.